This TCR beta chain was recovered during a study of OX40 agonist ivuxolimab in advanced cancers. This CDR3 has 18 amino acids. Trimming stripped 1 base from V and 9 bases from J, with 24 bases between. Assay: immunoSEQ multiplex PCR; the TCRdb copy retains only in-frame clones and omits some. The sample holds tens of thousands of clones; roughly 88% are singletons and the top ten take approximately 4.8%. Sequenced material: CD4+ or CD8+ T cells sorted from blood, taken in a trial of the OX40 agonist ivuxolimab. V is TRBV23-1 and J is TRBJ2-2; D perhaps matches TRBD1 (6 bases). TRBV23-1 is placed among ORFs of uncertain function. The TCR comes from an adult with an advanced solid tumor such as melanoma, head and neck, liver or kidney cancer. In nucleotides, the CDR3 is TGCGCCAGCAGTCAATGCCCCGCTACAGGGAAGGGTGAGAGGGAGCTGTTTTTT. Encoded protein: CASSQCPATGKGERELFF.